This T cell receptor beta chain was captured in a study of blood T cell repertoires in COVID-19 (dated by TCRdb to 2018 to 2021). For the study in its entirety: The collaborator samples originated in the United States, Italy and Spain and spanned the acute and convalescent phases of COVID-19. Where HLA class I and class II types were available, the types were taken from metadata supplied by the sample provider, not from assay-based typing. The material from the prospective study consisted of cDNA or gDNA derived from T cells, B-cell-depleted T cells, or PBMCs. Nearly every sample came with metadata listing a de-identified subject ID, COVID-19 status, age in years and sex. Samples came from the ongoing ImmuneRACE study (first 160 participants) plus 1,254 subjects from 6 global collaborators. A freely available public database, intended as a resource for researchers studying the immune response to SARS-CoV-2, is where the repertoires were released. Deeply sampled blood TCRbeta repertoires from subjects exposed to, actively infected with, or recovered from COVID-19 were included in the dataset.

The CDR3 has 17 amino acids, counting the end cysteine and phenylalanine. Only the CDR3 DNA stays, 51 bases, in frame from base 1. The germline ends are 15 bases apart after V is trimmed by 1 base and J by 2 bases. CDR1 and CDR2, per the germline V gene, are LGHNA and YSLEER. The immunoSEQ Assay, a bias-controlled multiplex PCR, was used to amplify TCRbeta CDR3 regions from genomic DNA. In the authors' own workflow: Nucleated cell counts per sample were estimated from amplification of reference gene primers within the assay. To quantify the absolute abundance of each unique TCRbeta CDR3 rearrangement, sequence reads were collapsed and filtered. For each sample, productive Simpson clonality was calculated as the square root of Simpson's diversity index across productive rearrangements. TCRdb holds this immuneACCESS table with in-frame rearrangements only. Some clones are missing; in checked studies, unresolved V genes explain under half, and the rest has no known cause. V, J and clone size were drawn from that table, and D and trimming were deduced from the DNA. The sample yields just over 650,000 clones; 80% to 90% were counted once. The top ten clones comprise roughly 0.25% of the sample.

In the case of this clone: Its antigen is not yet known. The record has no base qualities; no much larger clone is one base away.

Each collaborating institution followed its own protocols to collect whole blood in K2EDTA tubes. For TCRbeta analysis, collaborators shipped samples as frozen whole blood, isolated PBMCs, or DNA extracted from either of those sample types. The study at large found these results: How much clinical and demographic metadata was included differed by source and by participant, and the metadata was provided uncurated.

The sequence is built from TRBV4-3 and TRBJ1-5; matching of 5 bases hints at TRBD1 as the D gene. The specimen was peripheral blood. The receptor was isolated from a young woman with acute or convalescent COVID-19. The CDR3: CASSQVWGDGGNQPQHF. The sequence in DNA is TGCGCCAGCAGCCAAGTGTGGGGGGATGGGGGCAATCAGCCCCAGCATTTT.